This T cell receptor beta chain was captured in a study of blood T cell repertoires in COVID-19. Study background: Some COVID-19 samples were acute and others convalescent; all came from the United States, Italy and Spain. The cDNA or gDNA used as material had been derived from T cells, B-cell-depleted T cells, or PBMCs.

This clone was observed a single time. Per the original methods: Reference gene primer amplification in the assay estimated nucleated cell counts. Profiling relied on immunoSEQ multiplex PCR, and the TCRdb table lists in-frame clones only, not all of them. From that table come the V and J calls and clone size; the DNA was used to work out D and trimming. The table records about 120,000 clones, roughly 80% of them present only once. The CDR3 is 15 residues long. Germline lookup yields CDR1 MGHRA and CDR2 YSYEKL. V dropped 3 bases and J dropped 9; count of bases not matched to a gene: 7. This chain connects TRBV4-1 to TRBJ1-6; 8 bases match TRBD1. The receptor was isolated from a man aged 50-60 years with acute or convalescent COVID-19. Sequenced sample: peripheral blood. The CDR3: CASSQGETGVSPLHF. The CDR3 DNA is TGCGCCAGCAGCCAGGGGGAGACAGGGGTTTCACCCCTCCACTTT.